The 10 T cell receptor beta chains reported below all come from one sample, sequenced in a study of T-cell reconstitution after alpha-beta-depleted transplantation in children (dated by TCRdb to about 2016). The library relied on PCR. The sequencing machine was an Illumina HiSeq 2500. Molecular barcoding was employed in the preparation of TCR libraries, with unique molecular identifiers being used to normalize TCRbeta repertoire quantification. The public reads were reanalyzed by TCRdb: fastp trimming at Q25, MiXCR alignment, in-frame beta chains only. Entries are consolidated by CDR3 protein sequence, retaining the most common genes and DNA. The sample profile shows approximately 520,000 distinct CDR3 sequences; around a third of them were found once. The ten largest make up around 2.5% of the sample. The sequences come from PBMCs from the stem cell graft donor, collected from the stem cell graft. The receptors derive from a human donor who donated a stem cell graft to a child with aplastic anemia.

This clonotype appeared once. The V gene is TRBV21-1, the J gene TRBJ2-7; the table's D call of TRBD1 was not tested on the DNA. TRBV21-1 is listed as a pseudogene. This CDR3 has 16 residues. CDR3 nucleotide sequence: TGTGCCAGCAGCAATTGGACAGGGAAGAGAGACTACGAGCAGTACTTC. This translates into CASSNWTGKRDYEQYF.

This chain links TRBV5-1 with TRBJ1-5; no definite D call. Trimming pared 0 bases from V and 8 bases from J, leaving 15 bases between. Germline V gene lookup returns CDR1 SGHRS and CDR2 YFSETQ. CDR3 size: 15 residues. The CDR3 bases are TGCGCCAGCAGCTTGGAGGGCAGGCCGGTAGAGCCCCAGCATTTT. Residues: CASSLEGRPVEPQHF.

V and J are TRBV6-2 or TRBV6-3 and TRBJ2-3, with D perhaps TRBD1 (7 bases). V was shortened by 2 bases and J by 4 bases, with 13 bases between the two germline ends. CDR1 and CDR2 (germline): MNHEY, SVGEGT. The CDR3 is 15 residues long. CDR3 sequence (DNA): TGTGCCAGCAGTTACGGAGGGGGCAGCGCAGATACGCAGTATTTT. Encoded protein: CASSYGGGSADTQYF.

This rearrangement joins TRBV12-3 or TRBV12-4 to TRBJ2-3; 12 bases align to TRBD2. V shed 6 bases and J 4 bases; nucleotides not matched to a gene: 5. This CDR3 region has 15 residues. CDR3 region: CASRPSSGGADTQYF. CDR3 coding DNA: TGTGCCAGCAGGCCCTCTAGCGGGGGGGCAGATACGCAGTATTTT.

This rearrangement joins TRBV3-1 to TRBJ2-1; 8 nucleotides align to TRBD2. Per the germline V gene, CDR1 is LGHDT and CDR2 is YNNKEL (reference sequence). The CDR3 has 14 amino acids. V trimming: 4 bases; J trimming: 6 bases; junction bases outside the gene matches: 5. For the CDR3, the DNA is TGTGCCAGCAGCCGGAGCGGGAGTGTCAATGAGCAGTTCTTC. Residues: CASSRSGSVNEQFF.

The rearrangement uses TRBV18 and TRBJ2-1; perhaps TRBD2 as D (6 bases). The CDR3 runs 13 residues. Germline CDR1 KGHSH, CDR2 LQKENI. Trimming cost V 3 bases and J 8 bases, with 11 bases left between them. The CDR3 is CASSPTWRDEQFF. CDR3 coding DNA: TGTGCCAGCTCACCGACCTGGAGGGATGAGCAGTTCTTC.

This sequence joins TRBV12-3 or TRBV12-4 and TRBJ2-1; D gene unclear. V was trimmed by 4 bases and J by 5 bases, leaving 12 bases between them. CDR3 size: 14 residues. The CDR3 nucleotides are TGTGCCAGCAGTTCCCTCCCGGGTAACAATGAGCAGTTCTTC. Translated, it gives CASSSLPGNNEQFF.

The table lists this clonotype with a few counts. The chain is built from TRBV9 and TRBJ2-3; the D gene is possibly TRBD1 (6 bases). CDR3 length equals 13 residues. The V gene lost 3 bases and the J gene lost 5 bases, with 10 bases spanning the gap. Germline CDR1 reads SGDLS; CDR2 reads YYNGEE. CDR3 sequence (DNA): TGTGCCAGCAGCGGGTTGGGACAAGATACGCAGTATTTT. This codes for CASSGLGQDTQYF.

This clonotype was found a few times. The rearrangement joins TRBV5-1 to TRBJ1-1, with D uncertain. CDR1 SGHRS and CDR2 YFSETQ come from the germline V gene. V was clipped by 5 bases and J by 3 bases, with 8 bases between them. The CDR3 runs to 12 residues. As DNA, the CDR3 is TGCGCCAGCAGACACGAATACACTGAAGCTTTCTTT. Encoded protein: CASRHEYTEAFF.

This clonotype was counted ten times or more. The chain joins TRBV5-1 to TRBJ2-1; 7 nucleotides agree with TRBD1. CDR1 and CDR2 from the germline V gene are SGHRS and YFSETQ. Germline trimming cut 4 bases from V and 3 bases from J; bases unmatched to any gene: 4. The CDR3 runs to 14 residues. The CDR3 sequence: CASSTGQYYNEQFF. Written as DNA, the CDR3 is TGCGCCAGCAGCACGGGACAGTACTACAATGAGCAGTTCTTC.